This T cell receptor beta chain was identified during a study of T cell changes during pregnancy in multiple sclerosis. J gave up 0 bases and V 0 bases, and 5 bases lay outside the gene matches. Germline V gene lookup returns CDR1 MGHRA and CDR2 YSYEKL. There are 16 residues in the CDR3. Measured with immunoSEQ multiplex PCR; TCRdb has only the in-frame clones, and not every one. The sample lists roughly 45,000 clones, just under 95% occurring once. The TCR comes from a female donor with multiple sclerosis, enrolled in a pregnancy study. The sequences come from CD8+ T cells from peripheral blood mononuclear cells, collected after pregnancy. The chain recombines TRBV4-1 with TRBJ2-7, with 7 nucleotides matching TRBD2. CDR3 nucleotides: TGCGCCAGCAGCCAAGATTTGGGCGGGAGCTCCTACGAGCAGTACTTC. It specifies CASSQDLGGSSYEQYF.